This T cell receptor (beta chain) was observed in a study of response to subunit inactivated influenza vaccine. Notes on the study in general: Each seasonal flu vaccination may recruit only limited new T cells, authors suggested.

Via MiXCR, TCRdb re-called the RT-PCR reads, giving one row per CDR3 protein. This table holds 590,000 or so distinct CDR3 sequences, approximately 14% found once. The junction had 8 bases not matched to a gene; V was cut back by 4 bases and J by 4 bases. This CDR3 is built from 16 residues. CDR1 is LGHDT and CDR2 is YNNKEL in the germline V gene (reference sequence). Comment on this clonotype: Its cognate antigen is unknown.

The specimen was PBMCs from blood, collected roughly 2 weeks before vaccination. The V and J genes are TRBV3-1 and TRBJ1-1; TRBD1 agrees at 11 bases. This TCR derives from a man aged 45-60 years who received an inactivated influenza vaccine. Here the CDR3 DNA reads TGTGCCAGCAGCCTCAAGACCGGGACAGGGGGCACTGAAGCTTTCTTT. Residues: CASSLKTGTGGTEAFF.